The 14 T cell receptor beta chains given below trace back to one sample, sequenced in a study of stem cell transplantation in POMP-related autoinflammatory disease. TCRdb's copy holds only in-frame clones and misses some; the assay was immunoSEQ multiplex PCR. In the table there are about 26,000 clones, about 81% of which are singletons. Sequenced here: CD4+ T cells from PBMCs, sampled before stem cell transplantation. The receptors were gathered from a human donor with POMP-related autoinflammation and immune dysregulation (PRAID).

The chain couples TRBV5-1 to TRBJ2-2; maybe TRBD2 (6 bases). CDR1 SGHRS and CDR2 YFSETQ come from the germline V gene. The CDR3 totals 15 residues. V gave up 4 bases and J gave up 4 bases, with 14 bases separating them. The CDR3 sequence: CASSGGWEATGELFF. The CDR3 nucleotides are TGCGCCAGCAGCGGAGGGTGGGAGGCCACCGGGGAGCTGTTTTTT.

The chain couples TRBV4-1 to TRBJ2-5; D may be TRBD1 (5 bases). With 1 base removed from V and 4 bases from J, the gap between germline ends came to 25 bases. There are 19 residues in the CDR3. In germline, CDR1 is MGHRA, CDR2 YSYEKL. DNA for the CDR3: TGCGCCAGCAGCCAAGGGGCGGCAGGGTTAGGCGGTTTTCGAGAGACCCAGTACTTC. This codes for CASSQGAAGLGGFRETQYF.

The chain couples TRBV11-2 to TRBJ2-1, with D tentatively TRBD2 (5 bases). V was trimmed by 5 bases and J by 3 bases, leaving 14 bases between them. CDR3 length: 15 residues. From germline, CDR1 is SGHAT and CDR2 FQNNGV. The CDR3 nucleotides read TGTGCCAGCAGCAGTTCCGACGGGGTCTACAATGAGCAGTTCTTC. Its translation: CASSSSDGVYNEQFF.

This sequence joins TRBV28 and TRBJ2-5; 8 bases match TRBD2. Germline V gene data show CDR1 as MDHEN and CDR2 as SYDVKM. The CDR3 runs to 16 residues. The J segment lost 4 bases and the V segment lost 6 bases, leaving 13 bases of the junction unmatched. CDR3 residues: CASRRTSGGGGETQYF. The CDR3 DNA reads as TGTGCCAGCAGACGTACTAGCGGAGGGGGAGGAGAGACCCAGTACTTC.

The chain combines TRBV5-4 with TRBJ2-3; 7 bases map to TRBD2. The CDR3 length is 14 residues. J lost 1 base, V lost 3 bases, and 2 bases had no gene match. Germline-derived CDR1 and CDR2 are SGHNT and YYREEE (reference sequence). The CDR3 sequence is CASSWSGGTDTQYF. CDR3 coding DNA: TGTGCCAGCAGCTGGAGCGGGGGCACAGATACGCAGTATTTT.

This rearrangement joins TRBV7-8 to TRBJ2-3; unclear D gene. CDR1 is SGHVS, CDR2 FQNEAQ, per germline. The CDR3 loop spans 14 amino acids. Between the trimmed V and J ends, which lost 1 base and 2 bases, there was a span of 7 bases. The CDR3 loop reads CASSLGVITDTQYF. CDR3 bases: TGTGCCAGCAGCTTAGGAGTGATCACAGATACGCAGTATTTT.

The J gene is TRBJ1-6, the V gene TRBV19; TRBD1 matches 9 bases. Per germline, CDR1 LNHDA and CDR2 SQIVND (reference sequence). The junction had 3 bases not matched to a gene; V was cut back by 9 bases and J by 6 bases. This CDR3 has 13 amino acids. This CDR3 reads CASSGQGNSPLHF. CDR3 DNA: TGTGCCAGCTCGGGACAGGGTAATTCACCCCTCCACTTT.

The V gene is TRBV4-1, the J gene TRBJ1-1; 7 bases agree with TRBD1. The CDR3 has 14 residues. Germline CDR1 MGHRA, CDR2 YSYEKL. Germline trimming cut 4 bases from V and 6 bases from J; bases unmatched to any gene: 8. DNA for the CDR3: TGCGCCAGCAGCCGACAAACGGGACAGCCTGAAGCTTTCTTT. Protein: CASSRQTGQPEAFF.

The sample holds one count of this clone. The chain recombines TRBV2 with TRBJ1-4, with 7 positions matching TRBD1. Germline values: CDR1 SNHLY, CDR2 FYNNEI. The CDR3 is 16 residues long. With V trimmed by 1 base and J by 5 bases, 7 bases remained unmatched. Here the CDR3 DNA reads TGTGCCAGCAGTGAAGGGGGCGGGGGACAGAATGAAAAACTGTTTTTT. The encoded protein is CASSEGGGGQNEKLFF.

CDR3 protein: CASSPPRLADETQYF. The CDR3 DNA sequence: TGTGCCAGCTCACCACCGAGGCTAGCCGACGAGACCCAGTACTTC. V is TRBV18 and J is TRBJ2-5; possible D gene TRBD2, 5 bases. V was shortened by 0 bases and J by 5 bases, with 13 bases between the two germline ends. Germline loops: CDR1 KGHSH, CDR2 LQKENI. The CDR3 has 15 residues.

The V call is TRBV6-1, the J call TRBJ1-2; maybe TRBD1 (5 bases). Germline V gives CDR1 MNHNS, CDR2 SASEGT. The length of the CDR3 is 15 residues. The V end was cut by 6 bases, the J end by 0 bases, with 14 bases between. This chain's CDR3 is CASRGYGATNYGYTF. For the CDR3, the DNA is TGTGCCAGCAGGGGGTATGGGGCCACTAACTATGGCTACACCTTC.

The chain employs TRBV18 and TRBJ2-5; 10 positions agree with TRBD2. This CDR3 comprises 16 residues. With 1 base clipped from V and 2 bases from J, the junction kept 4 bases outside the gene matches. Germline V gene data show CDR1 as KGHSH and CDR2 as LQKENI. The CDR3 sequence is CASSPRVAGGQETQYF. CDR3 nucleotides: TGTGCCAGCTCACCACGAGTAGCGGGGGGACAAGAGACCCAGTACTTC.

This clone occurred a few times. The CDR3 DNA follows: TGTGCCAGTAGTATAGCGGGCAGGAACACTGAAGCTTTCTTT. It codes for CASSIAGRNTEAFF. This sequence joins TRBV19 and TRBJ1-1; D not resolved. Germline assignment: CDR1 LNHDA and CDR2 SQIVND (reference sequence). V dropped 1 base and J dropped 1 base, with 7 bases sitting between them. The CDR3 extends over 14 amino acids.

The chain links TRBV6-1 to TRBJ2-3; D not resolved. The ends were cut back, 0 bases at V and 6 bases at J, with 13 bases in the middle. CDR1 and CDR2 from the germline V gene are MNHNS and SASEGT. CDR3 length: 15 amino acids. The chain's CDR3 is CASSEARTVLDTQYF. Here the CDR3 DNA reads TGTGCCAGCAGTGAAGCGCGGACGGTCCTGGATACGCAGTATTTT.